This TCR beta chain comes out of a study of T cells in localized non-small cell lung cancer (dated by TCRdb to about 2020). A note on the overall study: Comparing tumors with uninvolved tumor-adjacent lungs, the study looked at the T cell repertoires of fewer than 250 patients with early-stage NSCLC. NSCLC patients had a mean age of roughly 64 years, and around 140 were male and about a hundred female. The cohort consisted of 236 treatment-naive NSCLC patients whose localized lung tumors had been resected. Findings and caveats that apply to the study as a whole: Longer overall survival was associated with higher T cell density in blood, whereas shorter survival was associated with higher clonality in adjacent lung. Since the design was exploratory, TCR variables were selected using unadjusted p-values with no false-discovery rate correction. Multi-region tumor sequencing was not performed, so intratumor heterogeneity could not be excluded. A median of 57 of the top 100 tumor clones turned up in the paired uninvolved adjacent lung, and approximately 30 of those clones also ranked among the top 100 of that same adjacent lung. Uninvolved tumor-adjacent lung showed the highest T cell clonality, higher than tumor, which suggests more focused antigenic responses in the adjacent lung.

TCR beta CDR3 regions were sequenced from DNA using the immunoSEQ Assay. Regarding the original processing steps: T cell density was computed as TCR beta template counts normalized to usable DNA estimated by amplifying housekeeping genes. Richness was estimated using the preseqR package, with extrapolation to 400,000 templates for PBMC samples and to 120,000 templates for tissue samples. Clonality was defined by subtracting Pielou's evenness from one. Differential abundance testing on productive amino-acid clonotypes, with a minimum total count of 5 and an alpha of 0.1, was used to identify tissue-enriched TCRs. The Jaccard Index and the Morisita Overlap Index were used to measure repertoire overlap between compartments. GLIPH grouped TCR beta CDR3s together with public tetramer-defined viral CDR3s, and a viral motif had to include at least three viral sequences and also show V-gene enrichment. TCRdb re-hosts the immuneACCESS table, in-frame sequences only. Its copies lack some clones; in the studies checked, an unresolved V gene accounts for under half of them, and the cause for the rest is not known. V and J calls and clone size are copied from that table; D and trimming were computed from the DNA. For this sample the table gives 4,000 to 5,000 clones, of which roughly 23% were detected only once. Jointly, the top ten make up approximately 8% of the sample.

This clone has only a few counts. What antigen it recognizes has not been identified. Base qualities are not provided; no much larger clone lies one nucleotide away. At diagnosis, peripheral blood, uninvolved tumor-adjacent lung and tumor were collected and were preserved as a mix of fresh-frozen and FFPE material. The germline V gene gives CDR1 as SNHLY and CDR2 as FYNNEI. Ends trimmed: V by 7 bases, J by 4 bases; bases unmatched to a gene: 8. The CDR3 measures 15 amino acids from cysteine to phenylalanine. The read is trimmed to its CDR3 DNA, 45 bases read in frame from base 1. The receptor comes from a male donor at least 60 years old with stage I lung adenocarcinoma. This specimen was lung tumor tissue, taken before any cancer treatment. The rearranged segments are TRBV2 and TRBJ1-5, with TRBD1 matching 9 junction bases. The sequence in DNA is TGTGCCAGCACTATCGACAGGGGGGGTAATCAGCCCCAGCATTTT. This is translated as CASTIDRGGNQPQHF.